These T cell receptor beta chains were read from a single sample in a study of control samples from healthy donors and cancer patients. TCRdb keeps only in-frame clones here, not all; method: immunoSEQ multiplex PCR. The data hold about 80,000 clones, with roughly 86% observed a single time. Input material: blood. Receptors were obtained from a man aged 50 to 59 in good health. CDR3s include the opening cysteine and the closing phenylalanine or tryptophan. D genes are given only for firm matches. Size values are once, few and many counts, or a class for expanded clones, and some rows have none.

DNA,CDR3,size,V,J,D
TGTGCCAGTAGTAAAGGGGGCGCGAATATCAAAGTTAACGAGCAGTACTTC,CASSKGGANIKVNEQYF,-,TRBV19,TRBJ2-7,TRBD1
TGTGCCAGCACGACGGCTGCCTCTGGAAACACCATATATTTT,CASTTAASGNTIYF,-,TRBV11-1,TRBJ1-3,-
TGTGCCAGCAGTTTATGTCAGGGGGAAAAACTGTTTTTT,CASSLCQGEKLFF,-,TRBV27,TRBJ1-4,-
TGTGCCAGCAGCCCGACCGGACAGGGGACCTACAATGAGCAGTTCTTC,CASSPTGQGTYNEQFF,once,TRBV7-8,TRBJ2-1,TRBD1
TGTGCCAGCAGTCTACGGCCGCGGGAAAAACTGTTTTTT,CASSLRPREKLFF,-,TRBV28,TRBJ1-4,-
TGTGCCAGCAGACCCCCAGGTGGAGGTGAAAAACTGTTTTTT,CASRPPGGGEKLFF,-,TRBV6-5,TRBJ1-4,-
TGTGCCAGCAGCTTAGGACAGGTCGTGAACACTGAAGCTTTCTTC,CASSLGQVVNTEAFF,once,TRBV7-9,TRBJ1-1,-
TGTGCCAGCAGTGGGGGACAGGGAAGAGATGAAAAACTGTTTTTT,CASSGGQGRDEKLFF,-,TRBV7-9,TRBJ1-4,TRBD1
TGTGCCAGCAGCCCGGGGACTAGCGCCCGCATTGAGCAGTTCTTC,CASSPGTSARIEQFF,-,TRBV7-6,TRBJ2-1,TRBD2
TGTGCCAGCACCCTTTCGGGGGGCCACAATGAGCAGTTCTTC,CASTLSGGHNEQFF,-,TRBV27,TRBJ2-1,-
TGTGCCAGCAGCAGGGAGGGGACAGGGGGCGAAATCAATGAGCAGTTCTTC,CASSREGTGGEINEQFF,-,TRBV5-8,TRBJ2-1,TRBD1
TGTGCCTGGAGTGGAGGGGCCTCCGGGACCTACGAGCAGTACTTC,CAWSGGASGTYEQYF,-,TRBV30,TRBJ2-7,-
TGTGCCACCAGTGACCAGGGTGAAAATCAGCCCCAGCATTTT,CATSDQGENQPQHF,once,TRBV24-1,TRBJ1-5,-